The rows below give T cell receptor beta chains drawn from one sample of a study of cytomegalovirus exposure and HLA in healthy donors. Using immunoSEQ multiplex PCR, the repertoire was profiled, and TCRdb retains in-frame clones only, with some absent. This table holds a few hundred thousand clones, just over 85% found once. Sequencing input: PBMCs. These TCRs come from a woman aged 18-29 years in good health and CMV-seronegative. Each CDR3 is given with its conserved first and last residue. Fields, in order: V gene, clone size, D gene, J gene, CDR3 protein, CDR3 DNA. The D gene is left open where the match is weak. The size field is filled for only some rows; it gives once, few, many or a size class.

V gene: TRBV30
clone size: .
D gene: .
J gene: TRBJ2-1
CDR3 protein: CAWVPGQPYNEQFF
CDR3 DNA: TGTGCCTGGGTCCCGGGACAACCCTACAATGAGCAGTTCTTC

V gene: TRBV9
clone size: .
D gene: TRBD1
J gene: TRBJ1-1
CDR3 protein: CASSLRGTGAEAFF
CDR3 DNA: TGTGCCAGCAGCCTCCGAGGGACAGGGGCTGAAGCTTTCTTT

V gene: TRBV19
clone size: .
D gene: .
J gene: TRBJ2-1
CDR3 protein: CASSIDRGASSYNEQFF
CDR3 DNA: TGTGCCAGTAGTATAGATCGGGGGGCCAGCTCCTACAATGAGCAGTTCTTC

V gene: TRBV11-3
clone size: .
D gene: .
J gene: TRBJ2-5
CDR3 protein: CASSPPLLGRETQYF
CDR3 DNA: TGTGCCAGCAGCCCTCCCCTGCTGGGCCGGGAGACCCAGTACTTC

V gene: TRBV7-3
clone size: .
D gene: .
J gene: TRBJ2-5
CDR3 protein: CASSSGTYQETQYF
CDR3 DNA: TGTGCCAGCAGCTCCGGGACATACCAAGAGACCCAGTACTTC

V gene: TRBV11-1
clone size: .
D gene: .
J gene: TRBJ1-4
CDR3 protein: CASSWGDRSGEKLFF
CDR3 DNA: TGTGCCAGCAGCTGGGGCGACAGGAGTGGTGAAAAACTGTTTTTT

V gene: TRBV5-4
clone size: few
D gene: TRBD1
J gene: TRBJ2-7
CDR3 protein: CASSSPGQGANEQYF
CDR3 DNA: TGTGCCAGCAGCTCACCGGGACAGGGGGCCAACGAGCAGTACTTC

V gene: TRBV6-5
clone size: .
D gene: TRBD2
J gene: TRBJ2-3
CDR3 protein: CASSYTRGGTDTQYF
CDR3 DNA: TGTGCCAGCAGTTACACGCGGGGGGGCACAGATACGCAGTATTTT

V gene: TRBV6-1
clone size: few
D gene: .
J gene: TRBJ1-2
CDR3 protein: CASTPDSRDNYGYTF
CDR3 DNA: TGTGCCAGCACCCCCGACAGCCGAGATAACTATGGCTACACCTTC

V gene: TRBV7-8
clone size: once
D gene: .
J gene: TRBJ2-7
CDR3 protein: CASSLVVAQSYEQYF
CDR3 DNA: TGTGCCAGCAGCTTAGTGGTCGCACAGTCCTACGAGCAGTACTTC

V gene: TRBV7-3
clone size: .
D gene: TRBD1
J gene: TRBJ1-1
CDR3 protein: CASSPYSGQGIEAFF
CDR3 DNA: TGTGCCAGCAGCCCCTATTCTGGACAGGGTATTGAAGCTTTCTTT

V gene: TRBV30
clone size: .
D gene: TRBD2
J gene: TRBJ2-1
CDR3 protein: CAWSLEGGIPYNEQFF
CDR3 DNA: TGTGCCTGGAGTCTGGAGGGAGGGATCCCCTACAATGAGCAGTTCTTC

V gene: TRBV18
clone size: .
D gene: .
J gene: TRBJ2-5
CDR3 protein: CASSPMDTRAQYF
CDR3 DNA: TGTGCCAGCTCACCAATGGACACTCGGGCCCAGTACTTC

V gene: TRBV28
clone size: .
D gene: .
J gene: TRBJ1-4
CDR3 protein: CASSPVREGLFF
CDR3 DNA: TGTGCCAGCAGTCCCGTCCGGGAAGGTCTGTTTTTT

V gene: TRBV7-2
clone size: few
D gene: .
J gene: TRBJ1-3
CDR3 protein: CASSPGSGNTIYF
CDR3 DNA: TGTGCCAGCAGCCCGGGCTCTGGAAACACCATATATTTT

V gene: TRBV30
clone size: .
D gene: .
J gene: TRBJ2-1
CDR3 protein: CAWSDRRVYNEQFF
CDR3 DNA: TGTGCCTGGAGTGATCGGCGGGTCTACAATGAGCAGTTCTTC

V gene: TRBV30
clone size: .
D gene: TRBD2
J gene: TRBJ2-1
CDR3 protein: CAWSVTSGLYNEQFF
CDR3 DNA: TGTGCCTGGAGTGTTACTAGCGGGTTATACAATGAGCAGTTCTTC

V gene: TRBV7-7
clone size: .
D gene: TRBD2
J gene: TRBJ2-7
CDR3 protein: CASSTGLAGVYEQYF
CDR3 DNA: TGTGCTAGCAGCACGGGACTAGCGGGGGTATACGAGCAGTACTTC

V gene: TRBV7-9
clone size: once
D gene: .
J gene: TRBJ2-1
CDR3 protein: CASSETEFF
CDR3 DNA: TGTGCCAGCAGCGAGACAGAGTTCTTC

V gene: TRBV29-1
clone size: .
D gene: .
J gene: TRBJ1-4
CDR3 protein: CSVVQGGDEKLFF
CDR3 DNA: TGCAGCGTCGTACAGGGTGGGGATGAAAAACTGTTTTTT

V gene: TRBV7-8
clone size: .
D gene: .
J gene: TRBJ1-5
CDR3 protein: CASSLLNRARNQPQHF
CDR3 DNA: TGTGCCAGCAGCTTATTGAACAGGGCGCGCAATCAGCCCCAGCATTTT

V gene: TRBV5-1
clone size: .
D gene: .
J gene: TRBJ1-1
CDR3 protein: CASSLTPGVADTEAFF
CDR3 DNA: TGCGCCAGCAGCTTAACCCCAGGGGTCGCGGACACTGAAGCTTTCTTT

V gene: TRBV9
clone size: .
D gene: .
J gene: TRBJ1-5
CDR3 protein: CASSPSGISNQPQHF
CDR3 DNA: TGTGCCAGCAGCCCTAGCGGAATTAGCAATCAGCCCCAGCATTTT

V gene: TRBV5-1
clone size: .
D gene: .
J gene: TRBJ2-5
CDR3 protein: CASSLFQGLRETQYF
CDR3 DNA: TGCGCCAGCAGCTTGTTCCAGGGTTTACGGGAGACCCAGTACTTC

V gene: TRBV30
clone size: .
D gene: TRBD1
J gene: TRBJ1-1
CDR3 protein: CACTFGTAKAFF
CDR3 DNA: TGTGCCTGTACATTCGGGACAGCTAAAGCTTTCTTT

V gene: TRBV7-7
clone size: .
D gene: TRBD2
J gene: TRBJ2-5
CDR3 protein: CASSSLAGGQETQYF
CDR3 DNA: TGTGCTAGCAGCTCTCTAGCGGGGGGCCAAGAGACCCAGTACTTC

V gene: TRBV7-9
clone size: .
D gene: .
J gene: TRBJ1-2
CDR3 protein: CASSLAVGDYGYTF
CDR3 DNA: TGTGCCAGCAGCTTAGCGGTCGGGGATTATGGCTACACCTTC

V gene: TRBV2
clone size: .
D gene: TRBD2
J gene: TRBJ2-7
CDR3 protein: CASRTSGTYEQYF
CDR3 DNA: TGTGCCAGCAGGACTAGCGGGACCTACGAGCAGTACTTC

V gene: TRBV27
clone size: .
D gene: .
J gene: TRBJ1-2
CDR3 protein: CASSAGRNFHYGYTF
CDR3 DNA: TGTGCCAGCTCCGCGGGCAGAAACTTTCACTATGGCTACACCTTC

V gene: TRBV28
clone size: .
D gene: .
J gene: TRBJ2-2
CDR3 protein: CASRQPGKNTGELFF
CDR3 DNA: TGTGCCAGCAGACAACCGGGGAAGAACACCGGGGAGCTGTTTTTT

V gene: TRBV28
clone size: .
D gene: TRBD1
J gene: TRBJ2-5
CDR3 protein: CASSSGTGAGETQYF
CDR3 DNA: TGTGCCAGCAGTTCCGGGACAGGGGCTGGGGAGACCCAGTACTTC

V gene: TRBV6-5
clone size: .
D gene: TRBD1
J gene: TRBJ1-1
CDR3 protein: CASSYLRDRANTEAFF
CDR3 DNA: TGTGCCAGCAGTTACCTACGGGACAGGGCGAACACTGAAGCTTTCTTT

V gene: TRBV4-1
clone size: .
D gene: .
J gene: TRBJ2-7
CDR3 protein: CASSQSGQAYEQYF
CDR3 DNA: TGCGCCAGCAGCCAATCGGGACAAGCCTACGAGCAGTACTTC

V gene: TRBV27
clone size: .
D gene: TRBD1
J gene: TRBJ1-5
CDR3 protein: CASVGQGVNQPQHF
CDR3 DNA: TGTGCCAGCGTTGGACAGGGGGTCAATCAGCCCCAGCATTTT

V gene: TRBV4-3
clone size: .
D gene: .
J gene: TRBJ2-1
CDR3 protein: CASSQERQSTYNEQFF
CDR3 DNA: TGCGCCAGCAGCCAAGAGAGACAGTCAACCTACAATGAGCAGTTCTTC

V gene: TRBV18
clone size: .
D gene: .
J gene: TRBJ2-7
CDR3 protein: CASSPEGAPSREQYF
CDR3 DNA: TGTGCCAGCTCACCAGAAGGGGCGCCTTCCCGCGAGCAGTACTTC

V gene: TRBV5-6
clone size: .
D gene: TRBD1
J gene: TRBJ1-2
CDR3 protein: CASSLYSGQGLHYGYTF
CDR3 DNA: TGTGCCAGCAGCTTGTATTCGGGACAGGGCCTACATTATGGCTACACCTTC

V gene: TRBV5-6
clone size: .
D gene: TRBD1
J gene: TRBJ2-6
CDR3 protein: CASSSGTGPSGANVLTF
CDR3 DNA: TGTGCCAGCAGCTCCGGGACAGGTCCCTCTGGGGCCAACGTCCTGACTTTC

V gene: TRBV10-3
clone size: .
D gene: TRBD2
J gene: TRBJ2-7
CDR3 protein: CAIAVTSGRAGEQYF
CDR3 DNA: TGTGCCATCGCCGTTACTAGCGGGAGGGCCGGAGAGCAGTACTTC

V gene: TRBV2
clone size: .
D gene: TRBD2
J gene: TRBJ2-1
CDR3 protein: CASSEAWTSSNEQFF
CDR3 DNA: TGTGCCAGCAGTGAAGCTTGGACTAGTTCCAATGAGCAGTTCTTC

V gene: TRBV5-1
clone size: .
D gene: TRBD2
J gene: TRBJ2-7
CDR3 protein: CASSFGGESSYEQYF
CDR3 DNA: TGCGCCAGCAGCTTTGGGGGGGAGAGCTCCTACGAGCAGTACTTC